These 10 T cell receptor beta chains share one sample of origin, sequenced in a study of human T cells and chemical hapten exposure. TCRdb used MiXCR to reprocess the RACE reads, holding one entry per CDR3 protein. The top ten hold 7% to 10% of the sample, which has about 300,000 distinct CDR3 sequences, approximately 5.8% seen once. Time point denoted: pre-sensitization, week 0. The treatment was: therapeutic diphenylcyclopropenone sensitization with weekly scalp DPC. Here the sequenced sample was whole blood, taken in connection with sensitization to the hapten diphenylcyclopropenone (DPC). The origin of the receptors is a woman aged 18-30 years with alopecia areata. Some clones in this sample may be carry-over from other donors' samples.

The V call is TRBV20-1, the J call TRBJ1-2; D gene uncertain. V dropped 7 bases and J dropped 2 bases, with 20 bases sitting between them. The CDR3 totals 15 residues. Germline values: CDR1 DFQATT, CDR2 SNEGSKA (reference sequence). This chain's CDR3 is CSVIRPITENYGYTF. The CDR3 nucleotides are TGCAGTGTTATTAGACCCATCACGGAGAACTATGGCTACACCTTC.

The chain couples TRBV28 to TRBJ2-4; D is undetermined. Trimming stripped 2 bases from V and 0 bases from J, with 17 bases between. This CDR3 has 18 residues. Germline lookup yields CDR1 MDHEN and CDR2 SYDVKM. CDR3 nucleotides: TGTGCCAGCAGTTTACGGGCCGGGCTCCTCAGAGCCAAAAACATTCAGTACTTC. As protein: CASSLRAGLLRAKNIQYF.

In regard to this clonotype: Just one base apart from a much larger clone, this may be a read error. This chain connects TRBV2 to TRBJ2-7; 7 bases fit TRBD1. CDR3 length equals 12 residues. Germline lookup yields CDR1 SNHLY and CDR2 FYNNEI. Losses at the gene ends were 4 bases for V and 6 bases for J; bases not matched to a gene: 3. The CDR3 sequence: CASSATGVEQYF. The DNA of the CDR3 is TGTGCCAGCAGTGCCACAGGGGTCGAGCAGTACTTC.

This clonotype was observed a few times. The chain uses TRBV12-3 or TRBV12-4 and TRBJ2-2; a weak D match, TRBD2 (6 bases). Trimming left V 4 bases short and J 5 bases short, with 20 bases between. The CDR3 covers 17 residues. CDR3 in DNA: TGTGCCAGCAGTTCGGGCGGGGCGAGGACGCCGACCGGGGAGCTGTTTTTT. Translating gives CASSSGGARTPTGELFF.

The sample holds a few counts of this clonotype. V and J are TRBV6-2 or TRBV6-3 and TRBJ2-7; 7 bases agree with TRBD2. The junction had 8 bases not matched to a gene; V was cut back by 6 bases and J by 0 bases. CDR3 length: 15 residues. CDR1 is MNHEY and CDR2 is SVGEGT in the germline V gene. In DNA form, the CDR3 reads TGTGCCAGCAGCGAGACCGGCGGGGGCTCCTACGAGCAGTACTTC. Its protein is CASSETGGGSYEQYF.

This chain joins TRBV7-9 and TRBJ2-5; D is unresolved. The germline CDR1 and CDR2 sequences are SEHNR and FQNEAQ (reference sequence). Trimming took 8 bases from V and 9 from J, leaving 19 bases between them. This CDR3 has 13 amino acids. The CDR3 loop reads CASVPRSFGSQYF. The CDR3 region has the DNA TGTGCCAGCGTGCCCAGATCGTTTGGGTCCCAGTACTTC.

This clonotype has at least ten counts. The rearrangement links TRBV20-1 to TRBJ1-4, with 9 bases aligning to TRBD1. V shed 6 bases and J 7 bases; nucleotides not matched to a gene: 6. CDR1 is DFQATT and CDR2 is SNEGSKA in the germline V gene (reference sequence). The CDR3 extends over 13 amino acids. The CDR3 DNA reads as TGCAGTGCGCCCGGGACAGGGAGTGAAAAACTGTTTTTT. Translation: CSAPGTGSEKLFF.

This clonotype appeared many times. The rearrangement uses TRBV7-9 and TRBJ1-4, with 8 bases that match TRBD1. The CDR3 length is 15 residues. V dropped 4 bases and J dropped 7; count of bases not matched to a gene: 8. Germline assignment: CDR1 SEHNR and CDR2 FQNEAQ (reference sequence). CDR3 in DNA: TGTGCCAGCAGCTCAGATACCGGGACAGGTGAAAAACTGTTTTTT. Amino acid sequence: CASSSDTGTGEKLFF.

As to this clonotype: A much larger clone differs from this one at a single base, so this may be a read error. This chain uses TRBV5-1 with TRBJ2-6; possibly TRBD1 or TRBD2 for D (5 bases each). In germline, CDR1 is SGHRS, CDR2 YFSETQ. This CDR3 is 16 amino acids long. The CDR3 DNA follows: TGCGCCAGCAGCCCCGAGGGGCCGACTGGGGCCAACGTCCTGTCTTTC. This gives the protein CASSPEGPTGANVLSF.

This clonotype appeared many times. The genes are TRBV21-1 and TRBJ2-3. TRBV21-1 is listed as a pseudogene. The CDR3 is 9 residues long. The CDR3 coding sequence is TGTGCCAGCAACACCCGGCAGTATTTT. This translates into CASNTRQYF.